The rows below give T cell receptor beta chains drawn from one sample of a study of blood T cells in healthy people across ages. Using its own MiXCR run on the 5' RACE reads, TCRdb lists one record per CDR3 protein. Of hundreds of thousands of distinct CDR3 sequences in the sample, approximately 30% were seen once. Sequencing was performed on blood. Every receptor here comes from a woman aged 80 or over in good health. Both conserved end residues are part of each CDR3. The D gene is left open where the match is weak. The size entry is marked missing in some rows and otherwise reads once, few, many or a size class.

d_gene,abundance,len,j_gene,v_gene,CDR3nt,CDR3aa
TRBD2,many,14,TRBJ2-1,TRBV3-1,TGTGCCAGCGGCCCTTTAGCGGGGGCCAATGAGCAGTTCTTC,CASGPLAGANEQFF
.,many,12,TRBJ1-6,TRBV12-3/TRBV12-4,TGTGCCAGCAAAACACGGGGGTCACCCCTCCACTTT,CASKTRGSPLHF
TRBD1,once,16,TRBJ1-5,TRBV7-2,TGTGCCAGCCTACCGGGGACAGAAAATAGCGATCAGCCCCAGCATTTT,CASLPGTENSDQPQHF
.,.,11,TRBJ1-5,TRBV6-6,TGTGCCAGCAGCCCCAATCAGCCCCAGCATTTT,CASSPNQPQHF
.,many,14,TRBJ1-4,TRBV11-1,TGTGCCAGCAGCAAGGACCCCGGGGGGGAAAAACTGTTTTTT,CASSKDPGGEKLFF
TRBD2,many,15,TRBJ2-3,TRBV5-1,TGCGCCAGCAGCTTGGAAGGTAGCGGGGGGCCTAAATTGTATTTT,CASSLEGSGGPKLYF
.,many,13,TRBJ2-7,TRBV15,TGTGCCACCAGCAGAGGACTCACCTACGAGCAGTACTTC,CATSRGLTYEQYF
.,.,14,TRBJ1-3,TRBV6-5,TGTGCCAGCAGTCTCAACGATCGGGGAAACACCATATATTTT,CASSLNDRGNTIYF
TRBD1,many,13,TRBJ2-7,TRBV19,TGTGCCAGTAGTGGGACAGGGCCCTACGAGCAGTACTTC,CASSGTGPYEQYF
.,many,12,TRBJ1-2,TRBV7-9,TGTGCCAGCAGTAAGGTTGAAGGTGGCTACACCTTC,CASSKVEGGYTF
.,.,17,TRBJ1-5,TRBV6-2/TRBV6-3,TGTGCCAGCAGCCCAACAGGACAAGCTTATAGCAATCAGCCCCAGCATTTT,CASSPTGQAYSNQPQHF
.,many,13,TRBJ2-3,TRBV7-9,TGTGCCAGCAGCGGGGGACCCACAGATACGCAGTATTTT,CASSGGPTDTQYF
.,.,13,TRBJ1-2,TRBV20-1,TGCAGTGCTGTTACTGACGGACTGTTCGGCTACACCTTC,CSAVTDGLFGYTF
.,few,13,TRBJ1-1,TRBV7-9,TGTGCCAGCAGCTTAGATGTTACCACTGAAGCTTTCTTT,CASSLDVTTEAFF
.,few,12,TRBJ1-1,TRBV20-1,TGCAGTGCTATATATCCGAACACTGAAGCTTTCTTT,CSAIYPNTEAFF
TRBD2,.,13,TRBJ2-1,TRBV30,TGTGCCTGGGATTTAGCGGGAGGCAATGAGCAGTTCTTC,CAWDLAGGNEQFF
TRBD2,many,16,TRBJ2-3,TRBV20-1,TGCAGTGCTAGAGATCCGGGACTAGCGGGACGAGATACGCAGTATTTT,CSARDPGLAGRDTQYF
TRBD1,.,16,TRBJ1-5,TRBV11-2,TGTGCCAGCAGCTTAGGGACAGGGATCAGCAATCAGCCCCAGCATTTT,CASSLGTGISNQPQHF
.,many,12,TRBJ2-1,TRBV7-3,TGTGCCAGCAGCCAAGACAGTTCCGCGCAGTTCTTC,CASSQDSSAQFF
TRBD2,many,15,TRBJ2-3,TRBV6-5,TGTGCCAGCAGTGGGTTAGCGGGGGCCACAGATACGCAGTATTTT,CASSGLAGATDTQYF
.,many,16,TRBJ2-1,TRBV5-6,TGTGCCAGCAGCGGGGGCGGGGGAATTTCCTACAATGAGCAGTTCTTC,CASSGGGGISYNEQFF
.,few,13,TRBJ2-3,TRBV18,TGTGCCAGCTCATTGGAGACAGGCGTTACGCAGTATTTT,CASSLETGVTQYF
TRBD1,few,17,TRBJ1-5,TRBV5-6,TGTGCCAGCAGCTTGGGCAGGGGCCAGGGGGGCAATCAGCCCCAGCATTTT,CASSLGRGQGGNQPQHF
.,many,15,TRBJ2-1,TRBV14,TGTGCCAGCACCGGGCGGGCGAGCTCCTACAATGAGCAGTTCTTC,CASTGRASSYNEQFF
.,.,13,TRBJ1-6,TRBV30,TGTGCCTGGAGGGGATCGGGTAATTCACCCCTCCACTTT,CAWRGSGNSPLHF
TRBD1,many,15,TRBJ2-7,TRBV7-6,TGTGCCAGCAGCTCCGGGACAGGGGCCCCCTACGAGCAGTACTTC,CASSSGTGAPYEQYF
.,few,15,TRBJ2-3,TRBV11-3,TGTGCCAGCAGCTTAGATTTAGAGGAGACAGATACGCAGTATTTT,CASSLDLEETDTQYF
TRBD1,.,12,TRBJ1-1,TRBV20-1,TGCAGTGCCGGGACAGGGGGCACCGGAGCTTTCTTT,CSAGTGGTGAFF
.,few,17,TRBJ2-2,TRBV6-1,TGTGCCAGCAGTATAGTCCGCCCGGGACAATTCACCGGGGAGCTGTTTTTT,CASSIVRPGQFTGELFF
TRBD2,many,16,TRBJ2-1,TRBV5-1,TGCGCCAGCAGCTTGATCTCGGGCGGGGGGTACAATGAGCAGTTCTTC,CASSLISGGGYNEQFF
.,once,11,TRBJ2-7,TRBV10-2,TGCGCCAGCACTGGCCCGGGATTCCAGTACTTC,CASTGPGFQYF